The rows below give T cell receptor beta chains drawn from one sample of a study of blood T cell repertoires in COVID-19. Generated by immunoSEQ multiplex PCR, the TCRdb table keeps only in-frame clones and is missing some. The sample holds approximately 290,000 clones, more than 85% seen once. The sample comprised peripheral blood. These receptors were obtained from a woman aged 25 to 39 with COVID-19, enrolled during active disease. Both conserved end residues are part of each CDR3. Fields, in order: clone size, J gene, D gene, V gene, CDR3 length, CDR3 protein, CDR3 DNA. A D gene is named only where the DNA matches it firmly. Where a row states a size, it is once, few, many or the class of an expanded clone; other rows omit it.

>-|TRBJ1-1|-|TRBV4-1|14
CASSQPQGNTEAFF
TGCGCCAGCAGCCAACCCCAGGGGAACACTGAAGCTTTCTTT
>once|TRBJ2-7|TRBD1|TRBV30|16
CAWKGTGTSYPYEQYF
TGTGCCTGGAAAGGGACAGGGACATCGTATCCCTACGAGCAGTACTTC
>-|TRBJ1-5|TRBD1|TRBV19|16
CASKGTGERGNQPQHF
TGTGCCAGTAAGGGGACAGGGGAAAGGGGCAATCAGCCCCAGCATTTT
>-|TRBJ1-1|-|TRBV29-1|12
CSVDLQGHEAFF
TGCAGCGTTGACCTACAAGGACATGAAGCTTTCTTT
>-|TRBJ1-1|-|TRBV9|14
CASSGGAGSPEAFF
TGTGCCAGCAGCGGCGGGGCGGGTAGCCCTGAAGCTTTCTTT
>-|TRBJ1-1|-|TRBV27|15
CASSPTTGWNTEAFF
TGTGCCAGCAGTCCGACGACAGGTTGGAACACTGAAGCTTTCTTT
>-|TRBJ1-1|-|TRBV3-1/TRBV3-2|17
CASSQHSPGHGNTEAFF
TGTGCCAGCAGCCAACACTCGCCGGGACACGGGAACACTGAAGCTTTCTTT
>-|TRBJ2-1|TRBD2|TRBV18|17
CASSPPLERGPWGEQFF
TGTGCCAGCTCACCACCGTTGGAGCGGGGTCCGTGGGGTGAGCAGTTCTTC
>-|TRBJ2-1|-|TRBV7-3|16
CASSPQLGVGVDEQFF
TGTGCCAGCAGCCCGCAGTTGGGAGTAGGAGTGGATGAGCAGTTCTTC
>once|TRBJ2-2|-|TRBV5-1|14
CASNAGAITGELFF
TGCGCCAGCAACGCAGGGGCGATCACCGGGGAGCTGTTTTTT
>-|TRBJ2-3|TRBD2|TRBV10-3|16
CAISELAVTSTDTQYF
TGTGCCATCAGTGAACTAGCGGTTACCAGCACAGATACGCAGTATTTT
>-|TRBJ2-1|-|TRBV2|15
CASSVAELSYNEQFF
TGTGCCAGCAGTGTTGCGGAGCTCTCCTACAATGAGCAGTTCTTC